Here is one T cell receptor beta chain with its context. Trimming stripped 5 bases from V and 3 bases from J, with 16 bases between. The CDR3 has 15 residues. CDR1 and CDR2 (germline): SGHTA, FQGNSA. The sample comes from a study of blood T cell repertoires in COVID-19. Overall study: Samples of COVID-19 (acute and convalescent) were obtained from the United States, Italy and Spain.

Clones were read by immunoSEQ multiplex PCR, and TCRdb kept only the in-frame ones, dropping some. The data show approximately 55,000 clones, more than 70% seen once. Enrolment of Seattle patients took place during active infection, and they were followed longitudinally. What was sequenced was peripheral blood. The receptor was derived from a young man with COVID-19, enrolled during active disease. The rearrangement joins TRBV7-2 to TRBJ1-1; D perhaps matches TRBD1 (5 bases). CDR3 nucleotides: TGTGCCAGCAGCAGCTTCAGGGCTTCGGACACTGAAGCTTTCTTT. Amino acids: CASSSFRASDTEAFF.